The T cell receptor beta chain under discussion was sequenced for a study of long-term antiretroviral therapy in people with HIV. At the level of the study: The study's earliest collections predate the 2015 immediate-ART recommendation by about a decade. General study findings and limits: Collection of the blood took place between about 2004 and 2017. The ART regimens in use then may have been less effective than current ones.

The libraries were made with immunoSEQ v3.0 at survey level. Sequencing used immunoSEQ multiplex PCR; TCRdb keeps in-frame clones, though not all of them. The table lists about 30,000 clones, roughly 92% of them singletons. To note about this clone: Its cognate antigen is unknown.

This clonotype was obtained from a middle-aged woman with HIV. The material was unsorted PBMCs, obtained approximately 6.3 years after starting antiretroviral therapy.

CDR3 coding DNA: TGTGCCAGTAGTGGGAACTCAGGGACGGCCGGGGAGCTGTTTTTT. Translating gives CASSGNSGTAGELFF. The V gene is TRBV19, the J gene TRBJ2-2; either TRBD1 or TRBD2 may fit D (5 bases each). Looked up from germline, CDR1 is LNHDA and CDR2 is SQIVND (reference sequence). The length of the CDR3 is 15 residues. V was trimmed by 5 bases and J by 6 bases, leaving 16 bases between them.